This passage covers 15 T cell receptor beta chains from one sample sequenced in a study of T cell responses to AZD1222 COVID-19 vaccine. Produced via immunoSEQ multiplex PCR; TCRdb's table is partial and in-frame only. The table records 90,000 to 100,000 clones, about 89% of them present only once. The specimen comprised peripheral blood, sampled on day 0 of AZD1222 vaccination. The origin of the receptors is an adult in good health.

The V gene is TRBV24-1, the J gene TRBJ2-5; 7 bases match TRBD1. Germline-derived CDR1 and CDR2 are KGHDR and SFDVKD. V shed 6 bases and J 5 bases; nucleotides not matched to a gene: 11. The CDR3 is 15 residues long. This CDR3 reads CATSSWTGPMETQYF. The CDR3 DNA sequence: TGTGCCACCAGTTCTTGGACAGGTCCCATGGAGACCCAGTACTTC.

The chain links TRBV7-2 to TRBJ2-7; TRBD1 aligns across 9 bases. Germline loops: CDR1 SGHTA, CDR2 FQGNSA. The CDR3 is made up of 15 amino acids. V shed 3 bases, J shed 2 bases, and the junction held 5 bases outside the gene matches. The CDR3 loop reads CASSFGQGRAYEQYF. The CDR3 DNA reads as TGTGCCAGCAGCTTTGGACAGGGGAGGGCCTACGAGCAGTACTTC. Full variable domain (remainder filled in from reference TRBV7-2 and TRBJ2-7): GAGVSQSPSNKVTEKGKDVELRCDPISGHTALYWYRQSLGQGLEFLIYFQGNSAPDKSGLPSDRFSAERTGGSVSTLTIQRTQQEDSAVYLCASSFGQGRAYEQYFGPGTRLTVT.

Only a few counts were recorded for this clone. The rearrangement joins TRBV7-2 to TRBJ2-2, with no clear D. The CDR3 runs to 15 residues. Germline loops: CDR1 SGHTA, CDR2 FQGNSA. V dropped 4 bases and J dropped 0 bases, with 9 bases sitting between them. The CDR3 loop reads CASSYGPTNTGELFF. The CDR3 bases are TGTGCCAGCAGCTACGGACCAACGAACACCGGGGAGCTGTTTTTT.

This clone was seen only a few times. V and J are TRBV3-1 (or the pseudogene TRBV3-2) and TRBJ1-3; a possible D gene is TRBD1 (5 bases). V lost 3 bases to trimming and J lost 3 bases, with 9 bases between them. This CDR3 has 14 residues. Germline V lookup: CDR1 LGHDT, CDR2 YNNKEL (reference sequence). CDR3 DNA sequence: TGTGCCAGCAGCCAGCGGGACCGTGGAAACACCATATATTTT. Translated: CASSQRDRGNTIYF.

The chain has TRBV6-2 or TRBV6-3 and TRBJ2-5; possibly TRBD1 for D (6 bases). V lost 2 bases and J 4 bases, leaving 11 bases between the germline ends. Looked up from germline, CDR1 is MNHEY and CDR2 is SVGEGT. The CDR3 spans 14 residues. The CDR3 reads CASSYGGSSETQYF. The CDR3 DNA is TGTGCCAGCAGTTACGGGGGCAGCTCAGAGACCCAGTACTTC.

The chain couples TRBV9 to TRBJ2-2, with a possible D match to TRBD1 (7 bases). V lost 4 bases and J 7 bases, leaving 17 bases between the germline ends. Germline-derived CDR1 and CDR2 are SGDLS and YYNGEE. This CDR3 has 15 residues. The CDR3 loop reads CASSPQGGSGGELFF. The CDR3 DNA is TGTGCCAGCAGCCCGCAGGGGGGCAGTGGCGGGGAGCTGTTTTTT. The whole variable domain, filled in from reference TRBV9 and TRBJ2-2, reads DSGVTQTPKHLITATGQRVTLRCSPRSGDLSVYWYQQSLDQGLQFLIQYYNGEERAKGNILERFSAQQFPDLHSELNLSSLELGDSALYFCASSPQGGSGGELFFGEGSRLTVL.

The CDR3 sequence: CASSQDTDRLFYEQYF. In nucleotides, the CDR3 is TGCGCCAGCAGCCAAGATACCGACAGGCTATTCTACGAGCAGTACTTC. The chain couples TRBV4-3 to TRBJ2-7; TRBD1 might be the D (6 bases). The CDR3 is 16 amino acids. With 0 bases removed from V and 3 bases from J, the gap between germline ends came to 15 bases. Germline V lookup: CDR1 LGHNA, CDR2 YSLEER.

The gene calls are TRBV7-9 and TRBJ1-2; D gene uncertain. The germline V gene encodes CDR1 SEHNR and CDR2 FQNEAQ (reference sequence). The CDR3 contains 15 residues. The V gene lost 1 base and the J gene lost 0 bases, with 9 bases spanning the gap. CDR3 sequence: CASSLGGSPNYGYTF. The CDR3 nucleotides are TGTGCCAGCAGCTTAGGAGGGTCCCCTAACTATGGCTACACCTTC.

V and J are TRBV6-2 or TRBV6-3 and TRBJ1-5; D gene ambiguous. The V gene's germline CDR1 is MNHEY and CDR2 SVGEGT. This CDR3 is 13 amino acids long. Trimming pared 4 bases from V and 6 bases from J, leaving 10 bases between. This chain's CDR3 is CASSSSRVQPQHF. The CDR3 nucleotides are TGTGCCAGCAGTTCATCTAGGGTTCAGCCCCAGCATTTT.

The chain recombines TRBV11-1 with TRBJ1-5; D ambiguous. From germline, CDR1 is SGHAT and CDR2 FQDESV (reference sequence). The CDR3 contains 13 residues. V was clipped by 2 bases and J by 6 bases, with 8 bases between them. The CDR3 here is CASSLNHRQPQHF. The DNA of the CDR3 is TGTGCCAGCAGCTTAAACCACCGTCAGCCCCAGCATTTT.

The rearrangement uses TRBV5-1 and TRBJ2-7; TRBD1 matches 9 bases. The length of the CDR3 is 15 residues. V dropped 0 bases and J dropped 1; count of bases not matched to a gene: 2. Looked up from germline, CDR1 is SGHRS and CDR2 is YFSETQ. The CDR3 DNA follows: TGCGCCAGCAGCTTGGGAGGGACAGGGTCCTACGAGCAGTACTTC. This sequence encodes CASSLGGTGSYEQYF.

V usage is TRBV2 and J usage is TRBJ2-1; 9 bases line up with TRBD2. With 5 bases clipped from V and 4 bases from J, the junction kept 6 bases outside the gene matches. This CDR3 has 15 amino acids. Per the germline V gene, CDR1 is SNHLY and CDR2 is FYNNEI. In DNA form, the CDR3 reads TGTGCCAGCAGTCTCTTCGCGGGAGGGTACAATGAGCAGTTCTTC. Its protein product is CASSLFAGGYNEQFF.

The V and J genes are TRBV6-5 and TRBJ2-5; 11 nucleotides align to TRBD1. The trim removed 7 bases at V and 5 bases at J, leaving 6 bases unmatched. CDR1 MNHEY and CDR2 SVGAGI come from the germline V gene. The CDR3 runs to 14 residues. The CDR3: CASNKGTGGETQYF. DNA of the CDR3: TGTGCCAGCAACAAGGGGACAGGGGGGGAGACCCAGTACTTC.

The chain employs TRBV29-1 and TRBJ2-7, with 12 bases that match TRBD1. The germline V gene encodes CDR1 SQVTM and CDR2 ANQGSEA. CDR3 length: 13 amino acids. In nucleotides, the CDR3 is TGCAGTGGATCCGGGACAGGGGGCGTCGAGCAGTACTTC. Its protein product is CSGSGTGGVEQYF.

The chain recombines TRBV7-6 with TRBJ2-1; 9 bases are a match to TRBD1. Germline assignment: CDR1 SGHVS and CDR2 FNYEAQ. The J segment lost 8 bases and the V segment lost 4 bases, leaving 15 bases of the junction unmatched. The CDR3 contains 17 residues. CDR3: CASSSPRDRALSDEQFF. The DNA for the CDR3 is TGTGCCAGCAGCTCACCCCGGGACAGGGCTCTTTCCGATGAGCAGTTCTTC.